These 15 T cell receptor beta chains were all obtained from the same sample, sequenced in a study of T cells in Graves' hyperthyroidism and ophthalmopathy. Amplification of TCR beta CDR3 regions used RNA as the template. The study used the HTBI primer set for a first-round RT-PCR of the TCR CDR3. TCRdb reprocessed the multiplex PCR reads with MiXCR, giving one entry per CDR3 protein. The table shows about 520,000 distinct CDR3 sequences, with 20% to 25% occurring only once. The sequenced sample consisted of blood. These receptors came from a man between 18 and 35 years old with Graves' hyperthyroidism.

This clonotype was seen many times. The chain has TRBV20-1 and TRBJ1-1; maybe TRBD1 (5 bases). The V gene's germline CDR1 is DFQATT and CDR2 SNEGSKA (reference sequence). Trimming took 2 bases from V and 6 from J, leaving 16 bases between them. This CDR3 has 14 residues. CDR3 sequence: CSARPSRELAEAFF. The CDR3 DNA reads TGCAGTGCTAGACCCTCCAGGGAGCTAGCTGAAGCTTTCTTT.

This chain links TRBV4-1 with TRBJ2-2; 7 bases line up with TRBD2. The CDR3 covers 14 residues. V was clipped by 0 bases and J by 7 bases; unmatched bases: 2. Germline values: CDR1 MGHRA, CDR2 YSYEKL. CDR3 bases: TGCGCCAGCAGCCAAGATAGCGGGTTCGGGGAGCTGTTTTTT. This gives the protein CASSQDSGFGELFF.

The rearrangement links TRBV12-3 or TRBV12-4 to TRBJ1-1; D not certain. This CDR3 has 11 amino acids. V was shortened by 6 bases and J by 5 bases, with 7 bases between the two germline ends. This CDR3 is CASRRSTEAFF. The CDR3 DNA reads as TGTGCCAGCAGGCGTTCGACTGAAGCTTTCTTT.

The chain joins TRBV5-1 to TRBJ1-1; 7 bases fit TRBD1. V shed 3 bases, J shed 1 base, and the junction held 9 bases outside the gene matches. The CDR3 consists of 16 residues. Germline lookup yields CDR1 SGHRS and CDR2 YFSETQ. The CDR3 spells CASSSVGDSGNTEAFF. DNA of the CDR3: TGCGCCAGCAGCTCTGTGGGGGACAGTGGGAACACTGAAGCTTTCTTT.

The V gene is TRBV6-1, the J gene TRBJ2-1, with 8 bases aligning to TRBD2. CDR3 size: 15 residues. J gave up 7 bases and V 6 bases, and 11 bases lay outside the gene matches. The germline CDR1 and CDR2 sequences are MNHNS and SASEGT. The CDR3 bases are TGTGCCAGCAGCCCCGCCGCAGCGGGGGAGAATGAGCAGTTCTTC. It yields the protein CASSPAAAGENEQFF.

This clonotype was picked up many times. This chain uses TRBV2 with TRBJ2-7, with D possibly TRBD2 on 6 matching bases. The CDR3 consists of 13 residues. Germline lookup yields CDR1 SNHLY and CDR2 FYNNEI. V gave up 7 bases and J gave up 4 bases, with 14 bases separating them. The CDR3 sequence: CASNGGAEYEQYF. The DNA of the CDR3 is TGTGCCAGCAACGGCGGGGCAGAGTACGAGCAGTACTTC. The whole variable domain, filled in from reference TRBV2 and TRBJ2-7, reads EPEVTQTPSHQVTQMGQEVILRCVPISNHLYFYWYRQILGQKVEFLVSFYNNEISEKSEIFDDQFSVERPDGSNFTLKIRSTKLEDSAMYFCASNGGAEYEQYFGPGTRLTVT.

Comments on this clonotype: This could be a read error, since a much larger clone is one nucleotide away. The V call is TRBV30, the J call TRBJ2-6, with a tentative D call TRBD1 (5 bases). The CDR3 loop spans 15 amino acids. CDR1 GTSNPN and CDR2 SVGIG come from the germline V gene (reference sequence). The CDR3 sequence: CAWSADPSGANVPTF. The CDR3 region has the DNA TGTGCCTGGAGCGCAGACCCCTCTGGGGCCAACGTCCCGACTTTC. Full variable domain (remainder filled in from reference TRBV30 and TRBJ2-6): SQTIHQWPATLVQPVGSPLSLECTVEGTSNPNLYWYRQAAGRGLQLLFYSVGIGQISSEVPQNLSASRPQDRQFILSSKKLLLSDSGFYLCAWSADPSGANVPTFGAGSRLTVL.

This clonotype was counted ten times or more. CDR3 DNA sequence: TGTGCCAGCCGACAGGGCAGCGTGACCCAGTACTTC. This codes for CASRQGSVTQYF. The gene calls are TRBV6-1 and TRBJ2-5, with 7 bases that match TRBD1. J was trimmed by 7 bases and V by 8 bases; bases with no gene match: 7. Germline V gene data show CDR1 as MNHNS and CDR2 as SASEGT. CDR3 length: 12 residues.

This chain uses TRBV20-1 with TRBJ2-7, with 9 bases aligning to TRBD1. Germline lookup yields CDR1 DFQATT and CDR2 SNEGSKA (reference sequence). V gave up 2 bases and J gave up 6 bases; unmatched junction bases: 11. The CDR3 contains 15 residues. Here the CDR3 reads CSARKTGTGYIEQYF. As DNA, the CDR3 is TGCAGTGCTAGAAAAACCGGGACAGGGTATATCGAGCAGTACTTC.

Only one count was recorded for this clonotype. The chain uses TRBV5-1 and TRBJ1-2, with D unclear. Germline V lookup: CDR1 SGHRS, CDR2 YFSETQ. V lost 0 bases, J lost 7 bases, and 16 bases lay in between. This CDR3 has 15 residues. DNA of the CDR3: TGCGCCAGCAGCTTGGCCTCGGTTCCGGGAAGTGGCTACACCTTC. It translates to CASSLASVPGSGYTF.

Here the CDR3 reads CASSRGVGYEQYF. The CDR3 DNA sequence: TGCGCCAGCAGCCGGGGTGTTGGGTACGAGCAGTACTTC. J is TRBJ2-7 and V is TRBV5-1; possibly TRBD2 for D (5 bases). Germline V gives CDR1 SGHRS, CDR2 YFSETQ. V dropped 4 bases and J dropped 4 bases, with 12 bases sitting between them. The CDR3 consists of 13 residues.

This clonotype was picked up many times. The chain employs TRBV20-1 and TRBJ2-5, with D uncertain. Germline CDR1 reads DFQATT; CDR2 reads SNEGSKA (reference sequence). V gave up 2 bases and J gave up 7 bases, with 17 bases separating them. The CDR3 has 14 amino acids. This chain's CDR3 is CSARMARAPGTQYF. CDR3 DNA sequence: TGCAGTGCTAGAATGGCCCGAGCTCCGGGGACCCAGTACTTC.

The table lists this clonotype with many counts. The V and J genes are TRBV29-1 and TRBJ2-5; D possibly uses TRBD1 or TRBD2 (5 bases each). Germline CDR1 is SQVTM and CDR2 is ANQGSEA. V lost 4 bases, J lost 4 bases, and 10 bases lay in between. The CDR3 has 12 residues. CDR3 in amino acids: CSVVPGTETQYF. The CDR3 bases are TGCAGCGTTGTACCGGGGACAGAGACCCAGTACTTC.

The rearrangement uses TRBV4-1 and TRBJ2-4; D not resolved. CDR1 MGHRA and CDR2 YSYEKL come from the germline V gene. Trimming took off 0 bases at V and 0 bases at J, with 12 bases between the two ends. The CDR3 has 17 amino acids. CDR3 nucleotides: TGCGCCAGCAGCCAAGAAACTCAGACACAAGCCAAAAACATTCAGTACTTC. Amino acid sequence: CASSQETQTQAKNIQYF.

As concerns this clonotype: This clone may be a read error of a much larger clone one base away. This sequence joins TRBV7-6 and TRBJ1-2; D may be TRBD1 (6 bases). In germline, CDR1 is SGHVS, CDR2 FNYEAQ. The CDR3 sequence is 13 residues long. CDR3 nucleotides: TGTTCCAGCAGCTTAAGGGCAGGGGTCGGCTACACCTTC. Amino acids: CSSSLRAGVGYTF.